These T cell receptor beta chains were read from a single sample in a study of T-cell memory formation after mild COVID-19. A single record per CDR3 protein comes from TCRdb applying MiXCR to the 5' RACE reads. The sample yields around 410,000 distinct CDR3 sequences, more than 20% seen once. The sequencing input was PBMCs or a T cell subset sorted from them (not recorded which). These receptor sequences come from an adult woman who had mild COVID-19 (a few samples of this study predate the infection). Cell type and time point are not known. Both conserved end residues are part of each CDR3. A D gene is named only where the DNA matches it firmly. Not every row has a clone size; where given, it reads once, few, many or a size class.

v_call	d_call	clone_size	j_call	cdr3_aa	cdr3_nt
TRBV24-1	TRBD1	NA	TRBJ2-1	CATSSGTGADNEQFF	TGTGCCACCAGTTCCGGGACAGGGGCAGACAATGAGCAGTTCTTC
TRBV27	NA	few	TRBJ2-3	CASSLSGQAPYF	TGTGCCAGCAGTTTATCTGGGCAGGCACCGTATTTT
TRBV12-3/TRBV12-4	NA	NA	TRBJ1-2	CASSLGTRNYGYTF	TGTGCCAGCAGTTTGGGCACAAGGAACTATGGCTACACCTTC
TRBV4-2	NA	NA	TRBJ2-5	CASSQGAAGQETQYF	TGTGCCAGCAGCCAAGGGGCGGCTGGCCAAGAGACCCAGTACTTC
TRBV12-3/TRBV12-4	NA	NA	TRBJ1-5	CASTPRAGRKNQPQHF	TGTGCCAGCACCCCAAGGGCGGGACGGAAGAATCAGCCCCAGCATTTT
TRBV5-1	TRBD1	NA	TRBJ2-4	CASSLPGDSKNIQYF	TGCGCCAGCAGCTTGCCAGGGGACAGCAAAAACATTCAGTACTTC
TRBV6-2/TRBV6-3	TRBD2	NA	TRBJ2-2	CASSPSGRALGTGELFF	TGTGCCAGCAGTCCTAGCGGGAGGGCCCTCGGTACCGGGGAGCTGTTTTTT
TRBV4-1	NA	NA	TRBJ1-4	CASSLGLTTNEKLFF	TGCGCCAGCAGCCTGGGCCTGACAACTAATGAAAAACTGTTTTTT
TRBV20-1	NA	NA	TRBJ2-2	CSARVKGVAGELFF	TGCAGTGCTAGAGTGAAGGGGGTGGCCGGGGAGCTGTTTTTT
TRBV24-1	NA	few	TRBJ2-1	CATSDLGRELSYNEQFF	TGTGCCACCAGTGATTTGGGTCGGGAACTCTCCTACAATGAGCAGTTCTTC
TRBV12-3/TRBV12-4	TRBD2	few	TRBJ2-4	CASSKGLAGGIAKNIQYF	TGTGCCAGCAGCAAGGGACTAGCGGGGGGGATAGCCAAAAACATTCAGTACTTC
TRBV4-3	NA	few	TRBJ1-2	CASSQENRALDYGYTF	TGCGCCAGCAGCCAGGAAAACAGGGCTTTAGACTATGGCTACACCTTC
TRBV6-6	NA	once	TRBJ1-2	CASSFSAQGGYTF	TGTGCCAGCAGTTTTTCGGCACAGGGAGGCTACACCTTC
TRBV18	NA	NA	TRBJ2-7	CASSPQGGIYEQYF	TGTGCCAGCTCACCCCAGGGGGGCATCTACGAGCAGTACTTC
TRBV7-9	TRBD1	few	TRBJ2-1	CASSLAGGWNEQFF	TGTGCCAGCAGCTTGGCAGGGGGCTGGAATGAGCAGTTCTTC
TRBV7-2	NA	few	TRBJ2-6	CASSFRPGRLSGANVLTF	TGTGCCAGCAGCTTTCGGCCAGGGAGATTGTCCGGGGCCAACGTCCTGACTTTC
TRBV4-1	TRBD2	NA	TRBJ2-3	CASSQGTSGGWDTQYF	TGCGCCAGCAGCCAAGGGACTAGCGGGGGGTGGGATACGCAGTATTTT
TRBV5-1	NA	many	TRBJ2-7	CASSLDISGSYEQYF	TGCGCCAGCAGCTTGGATATTAGCGGTTCCTACGAGCAGTACTTC
TRBV5-5	NA	NA	TRBJ2-5	CASSSIPSLSGQETQYF	TGTGCCAGCAGCTCGATCCCTAGCCTCTCGGGCCAAGAGACCCAGTACTTC
TRBV7-2	NA	few	TRBJ2-7	CASSLDPGTYSSYEQYF	TGTGCCAGCAGCTTAGACCCCGGGACTTACAGCTCCTACGAGCAGTACTTC
TRBV20-1	NA	NA	TRBJ2-3	CSARDYRTSTDTQYF	TGCAGTGCTAGAGATTACAGGACAAGCACAGATACGCAGTATTTT
TRBV25-1	NA	NA	TRBJ2-3	CASSEKTGRGADTQYF	TGTGCCAGCAGTGAAAAGACAGGGAGGGGAGCAGATACGCAGTATTTT
TRBV4-1	NA	NA	TRBJ1-2	CASSQAWAGVNYGYTF	TGCGCCAGCAGCCAAGCCTGGGCAGGGGTTAACTATGGCTACACCTTC
TRBV11-3	TRBD2	NA	TRBJ2-3	CASSTIAGRGTDTQYF	TGTGCCAGCAGCACTATAGCGGGAAGGGGCACAGATACGCAGTATTTT
TRBV5-1	TRBD1	few	TRBJ2-5	CASSRGQGGQETQYF	TGCGCCAGCAGCCGGGGACAGGGAGGGCAAGAGACCCAGTACTTC
TRBV7-9	NA	NA	TRBJ1-5	CASSPVGGSQPQHF	TGTGCCAGCAGCCCAGTGGGGGGCAGTCAGCCCCAGCATTTT
TRBV3-1	NA	few	TRBJ2-2	CASAEYGELFF	TGTGCCAGCGCTGAATACGGGGAGCTGTTTTTT
TRBV9	TRBD1	many	TRBJ1-5	CASSVGQGNQPQHF	TGTGCCAGCAGTGTTGGACAGGGGAATCAGCCCCAGCATTTT
TRBV29-1	NA	few	TRBJ2-1	CSVRQYNEQFF	TGCAGCGTTAGACAGTACAATGAGCAGTTCTTC
TRBV9	NA	few	TRBJ2-5	CASSVSAQETQYF	TGTGCCAGCAGCGTTTCGGCTCAAGAGACCCAGTACTTC
TRBV6-1	NA	many	TRBJ2-1	CASKVGLRPQFF	TGTGCCAGCAAAGTAGGGCTGAGACCGCAGTTCTTC
TRBV3-1	NA	few	TRBJ2-2	CASSQVPNTGELFF	TGTGCCAGCAGCCAAGTACCGAACACCGGGGAGCTGTTTTTT
TRBV11-3	NA	NA	TRBJ2-7	CASSLPQTGSYEQYF	TGTGCCAGCAGCTTACCCCAGACAGGATCCTACGAGCAGTACTTC
TRBV6-2/TRBV6-3	NA	NA	TRBJ1-5	CASSYPGGGNQPQHF	TGTGCCAGCAGTTACCCGGGAGGTGGCAATCAGCCCCAGCATTTT
TRBV5-4	NA	NA	TRBJ2-7	CASSLGSDRIYEQYF	TGTGCCAGCAGCTTGGGGTCCGACAGAATCTACGAGCAGTACTTC
TRBV6-4	TRBD1	NA	TRBJ2-5	CASRDSYVRTQYF	TGTGCCAGCCGGGACAGTTACGTTAGGACCCAGTACTTC
TRBV20-1	NA	NA	TRBJ1-2	CSARGDSTYGYTF	TGCAGTGCTAGAGGGGACTCCACCTATGGCTACACCTTC
TRBV7-6	NA	NA	TRBJ1-4	CASSFLRDAPSF	TGTGCCAGCAGCTTTCTTCGGGACGCTCCCTCTTTT
TRBV19	NA	NA	TRBJ2-7	CASSIDFRSYEQYF	TGTGCCAGTAGTATAGACTTCAGGAGCTACGAGCAGTACTTC
TRBV5-1	TRBD1	NA	TRBJ1-2	CASSLAGTGINYGYTF	TGCGCCAGCAGCTTGGCCGGGACAGGGATTAACTATGGCTACACCTTC
TRBV5-5	TRBD1	NA	TRBJ1-1	CASSLRTGTYTEAFF	TGTGCCAGCAGCCTTCGGACAGGAACATACACTGAAGCTTTCTTT
TRBV20-1	NA	few	TRBJ1-1	CSSPQLGTEAFF	TGCAGTTCCCCTCAGTTGGGCACTGAAGCTTTCTTT
TRBV5-1	NA	NA	TRBJ2-7	CASSLVRGHEQYF	TGCGCCAGCAGCTTGGTCAGGGGCCACGAGCAGTACTTC
TRBV29-1	NA	few	TRBJ2-7	CSVVSFGGLGSSYEQYF	TGCAGCGTTGTATCTTTCGGGGGTTTGGGTAGCTCCTACGAGCAGTACTTC
TRBV12-3/TRBV12-4	TRBD2	few	TRBJ2-1	CASSSSGTSEYNEQFF	TGTGCCAGCAGTTCCTCCGGGACTAGCGAATACAATGAGCAGTTCTTC
TRBV7-7	NA	NA	TRBJ1-1	CASSFRLRNTEAFF	TGTGCCAGCAGCTTTAGGTTGAGGAACACTGAAGCTTTCTTT
TRBV12-3/TRBV12-4	NA	NA	TRBJ1-1	CASRRGVGGSEAFF	TGTGCCAGCAGGCGGGGAGTAGGGGGATCTGAAGCTTTCTTT
TRBV5-5	TRBD1	NA	TRBJ1-2	CASSLEPSGGLRGYTF	TGTGCCAGCAGCTTGGAACCGTCAGGGGGCCTTCGGGGCTACACCTTC
TRBV12-3/TRBV12-4	NA	few	TRBJ2-1	CASSPARRGEQFF	TGTGCCAGCAGTCCGGCCCGTCGGGGGGAGCAGTTCTTC
TRBV5-1	TRBD2	NA	TRBJ2-1	CASSLEGGGTYNEQFF	TGCGCCAGCAGCTTGGAGGGCGGGGGGACCTACAATGAGCAGTTCTTC
TRBV12-3/TRBV12-4	TRBD1	few	TRBJ2-2	CASRLGQMNTGELFF	TGTGCCAGCAGGCTGGGACAGATGAACACCGGGGAGCTGTTTTTT
TRBV7-2	NA	NA	TRBJ1-1	CASSLGALEAFF	TGTGCCAGCAGCTTGGGAGCGCTGGAAGCTTTCTTT
TRBV15	NA	few	TRBJ1-1	CATKLEGNTEAFF	TGTGCCACAAAGCTCGAGGGGAACACTGAAGCTTTCTTT